This T cell receptor (beta chain) was found in a study of monozygotic twins with inflammatory bowel disease. The study, taken as a whole, reports: Possibly because of limited power, concordant and discordant twins showed no difference in repertoire similarity. Immunosuppressive treatment differences may have increased patient repertoire variability.

Turning to this clonotype: Its target is not known.

The CDR3 has 16 residues. An amount of approximately 3,600 ng of total RNA was used for each TCR library. TCRdb re-called the 5' RACE reads and gives one entry per CDR3 protein, without DNA. The sample has about 450,000 distinct CDR3 sequences. Sequencing input: blood. The receptor comes from a human donor with ulcerative colitis or Crohn's disease, or a healthy co-twin of an affected twin (not recorded which). This chain links TRBV12-3 or TRBV12-4 with TRBJ1-5. CDR3 in amino acids: CASSPRGRDENQPQHF.